This T cell receptor (beta chain) originates from a study of memory CD4+ T cells and cytomegalovirus serostatus. Study results and caveats: Of approximately 150 reported CMV TCRbeta sequences, some 70 were found in memory CD4+ repertoires. Repertoires predicted CMV serostatus with median bootstrapped AUC of about 0.96. Suggested: most of the CMV-linked TCR signature lies in CD4+ memory cells.

The V end lost 0 bases, the J end lost 5 bases, and 11 bases lay between the germline ends. Germline V lookup: CDR1 SGHRS, CDR2 YFSETQ. This CDR3 region has 14 residues. The sort gate was single viable CD3+CD4+CD8-CD45RO+ cells for memory CD4+ T cells. To note about this clone: Its antigen is undetermined.

The repertoire was sequenced with immunoSEQ multiplex PCR; TCRdb's copy has only in-frame clones and lacks some. Of some 48,000 clones listed, more than 70% are singletons. V and J are TRBV5-1 and TRBJ2-5, with D hard to call. Sample: memory CD4+ T cells from blood. The sequence was collected from an adult in good health and CMV-seronegative. CDR3: CASSLESPDETQYF. CDR3 nucleotides: TGCGCCAGCAGCTTGGAATCCCCCGATGAGACCCAGTACTTC.